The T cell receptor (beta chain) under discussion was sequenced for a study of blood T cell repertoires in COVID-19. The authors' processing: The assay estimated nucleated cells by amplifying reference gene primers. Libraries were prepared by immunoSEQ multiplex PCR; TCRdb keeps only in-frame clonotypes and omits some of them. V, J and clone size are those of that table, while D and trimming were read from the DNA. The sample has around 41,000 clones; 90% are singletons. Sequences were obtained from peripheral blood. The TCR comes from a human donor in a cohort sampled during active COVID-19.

For the CDR3, the DNA is TGTGCCAGCAGTTTATTTCTAGGCGGCGAGCAGTACTTC. Its translation is CASSLFLGGEQYF. V usage is TRBV12-3 or TRBV12-4 and J usage is TRBJ2-7; no clear D. V lost 2 bases to trimming and J lost 6 bases, with 11 bases between them. The CDR3 is 13 residues long.